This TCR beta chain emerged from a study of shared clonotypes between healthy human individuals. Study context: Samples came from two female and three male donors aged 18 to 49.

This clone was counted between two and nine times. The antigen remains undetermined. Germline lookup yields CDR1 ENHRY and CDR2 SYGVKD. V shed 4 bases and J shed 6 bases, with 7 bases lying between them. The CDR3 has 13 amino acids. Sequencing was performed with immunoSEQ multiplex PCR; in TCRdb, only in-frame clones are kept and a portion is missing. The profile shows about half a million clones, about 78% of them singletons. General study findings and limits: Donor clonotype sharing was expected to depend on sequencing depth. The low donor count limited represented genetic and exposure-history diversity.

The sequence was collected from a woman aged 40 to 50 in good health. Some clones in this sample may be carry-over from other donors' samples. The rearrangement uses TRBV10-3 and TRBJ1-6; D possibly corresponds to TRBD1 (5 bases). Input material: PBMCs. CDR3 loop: CAISAGSNSPLHF. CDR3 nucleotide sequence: TGTGCCATCAGTGCAGGGTCTAATTCACCCCTCCACTTT.